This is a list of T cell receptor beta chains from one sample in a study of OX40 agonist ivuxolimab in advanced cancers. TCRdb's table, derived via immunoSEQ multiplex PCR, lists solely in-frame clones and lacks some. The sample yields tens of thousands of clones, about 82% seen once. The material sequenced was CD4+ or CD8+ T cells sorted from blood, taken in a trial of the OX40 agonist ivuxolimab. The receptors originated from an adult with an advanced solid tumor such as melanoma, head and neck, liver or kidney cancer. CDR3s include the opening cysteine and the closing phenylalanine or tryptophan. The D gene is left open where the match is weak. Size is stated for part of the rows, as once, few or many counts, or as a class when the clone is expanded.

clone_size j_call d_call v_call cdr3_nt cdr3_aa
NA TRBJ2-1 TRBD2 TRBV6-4 TGTGCCAGCAGTGACTTAGCGGGGGCTGTCTATGAGCAGTTCTTC CASSDLAGAVYEQFF
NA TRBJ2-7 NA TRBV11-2 TGTGCCAGCGGCAACTACGAGCAGTACTTC CASGNYEQYF
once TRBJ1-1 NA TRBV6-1 TGTGCCAGCAGTGGACCCCGCGGGGGGCGGAACACTGAAGCTTTCTTT CASSGPRGGRNTEAFF
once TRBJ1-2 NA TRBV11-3 TGTGCCAGCAGCCAGCCTCAAGGGGTTAGCGGATCCTTCTATGGCTACACCTTC CASSQPQGVSGSFYGYTF
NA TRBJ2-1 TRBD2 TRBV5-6 TGTGCCAGCAGCTTGGGGCTAGCGGGGGGCAATGAGCAGTTCTTC CASSLGLAGGNEQFF
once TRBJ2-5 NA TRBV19 TGTGCCAGTAGTATGACGGAACAAGAGACCCAGTACTTC CASSMTEQETQYF
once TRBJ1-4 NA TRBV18 TGTGCCAGCTCACCACTTGCAACTAATGAAAAACTGTTTTTT CASSPLATNEKLFF
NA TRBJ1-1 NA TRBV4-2 TGTGCCAGCAGCCAACCCAGGGAGAACACTGAAGCTTTCTTT CASSQPRENTEAFF
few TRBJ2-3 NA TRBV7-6 TGTGCCAGCAGCTTAGCGGCTAGCACAGATACGCAGTATTTT CASSLAASTDTQYF
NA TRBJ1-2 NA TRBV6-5 TGTGCCAGCAAAACAGGGATGGATGGCTACACCTTC CASKTGMDGYTF
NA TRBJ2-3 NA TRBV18 TGTGCCAGCTCACGTGGCTCTAGCACAGATACGCAGTATTTT CASSRGSSTDTQYF
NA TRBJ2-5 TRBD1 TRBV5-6 TGTGCCAGCAGTTCTCCTACAGGGGGGCAAGAGACCCAGTACTTC CASSSPTGGQETQYF
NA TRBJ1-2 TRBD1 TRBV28 TGTGCCAGCAGTTTACAGGGGGTGCGAGGCTACACCTTC CASSLQGVRGYTF
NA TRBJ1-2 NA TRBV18 TGTGCCAGCTCACCGGGGGCGCTATTCGGTGGCTACACCTTC CASSPGALFGGYTF
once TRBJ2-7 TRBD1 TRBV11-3 TGTGCCAGCAGACTGGGACAGAACTCCTACGAGCAGTACTTC CASRLGQNSYEQYF
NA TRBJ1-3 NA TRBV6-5 TGTGCCAGCAGTTACTCCGGCTCTGGAAACACCATATATTTT CASSYSGSGNTIYF
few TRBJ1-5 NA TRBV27 TGTGCCAGCAGTTTATCGACCCGGGAGCCCCAGCATTTT CASSLSTREPQHF
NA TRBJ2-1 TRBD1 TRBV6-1 TGTGCCAGCAGTGCCACAGGGGGGACTGAGCAGTTCTTC CASSATGGTEQFF
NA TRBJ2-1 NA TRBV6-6 TGTGCCAGCAGTCCTCGACGCCTAAGCTCCTACAATGAGCAGTTCTTC CASSPRRLSSYNEQFF
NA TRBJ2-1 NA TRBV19 TGTGCCAGTAGTAGATATCGGGACGCCTCCCCCTACAATGAGCAGTTCTTC CASSRYRDASPYNEQFF
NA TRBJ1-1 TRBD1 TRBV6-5 TGTGCCAGCAGTTACTCGAAACAGGGGGCCACTGAAGCTTTCTTT CASSYSKQGATEAFF
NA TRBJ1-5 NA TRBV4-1 TGCGCCAGCAGCCCGGGGGTGCAGGGGAATCAGCCCCAGCATTTT CASSPGVQGNQPQHF
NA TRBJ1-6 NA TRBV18 TGTGCCAGCTCACCACAGTTAAGCCTCAATTCACCCCTCCACTTT CASSPQLSLNSPLHF
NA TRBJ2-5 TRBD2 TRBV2 TGTGCCAGCAGGGCGGGACTAGCGGGGGGGCCCCTAGAGACCCAGTACTTC CASRAGLAGGPLETQYF
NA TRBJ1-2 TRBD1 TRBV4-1 TGCGCCAGCAGCCCCGGGACAGCCGAAATCATAGGCTACACCTTC CASSPGTAEIIGYTF